The rows below give T cell receptor beta chains drawn from one sample of a study of breast tumors, draining lymph nodes, adjacent tissues. TCRdb reanalysed the multiplex PCR reads using MiXCR and keeps one entry per CDR3 protein. The sample lists 50,000 to 75,000 distinct CDR3 sequences; 45% to 60% were seen once. The material sequenced was breast tumor tissue. All receptors derive from a female donor with breast cancer. Some clones in this sample may be carry-over from other donors' samples. The CDR3 runs from the conserved cysteine through the conserved F or W. Fields, in order: CDR3 DNA, CDR3 protein, J gene, V gene, clone size, D gene. D genes are given only for firm matches. The size of a clone is reported for some rows only, either as once, few or many, or as a class for expanded clones.

TGCAGTGCTAGAGATACGCTAGCGGGAGGGACCTACAATGAGCAGTTCTTC CSARDTLAGGTYNEQFF TRBJ2-1 TRBV20-1 NA TRBD2
TGTGCCAGCAGTTCACCGGGACAGGGGGGGACCAACTATGGCTACACCTTC CASSSPGQGGTNYGYTF TRBJ1-2 TRBV28 many TRBD1
TGTGCCAGCAGCCTTGGGAGGGGGTCGACTGAAGCTTTCTTT CASSLGRGSTEAFF TRBJ1-1 TRBV7-9 many NA
TGCAGCGTTGAAGGAGTCTTCCAGGACAGGGGGGACACAGATACGCAGTATTTT CSVEGVFQDRGDTDTQYF TRBJ2-3 TRBV29-1 NA TRBD1
TGTGCCAGCAGCCCCGAGGACGGGAGGGCCTACGAGCAGTACTTC CASSPEDGRAYEQYF TRBJ2-7 TRBV3-1 many TRBD2
TGCAGTGCTAGAGCGGACGATTACTCGGGTGGCAATGAGCAGTTCTTC CSARADDYSGGNEQFF TRBJ2-1 TRBV20-1 once NA
TGTGCCAGCAGCTTGATGGGGGGCGGAGAGACCCAGTACTTC CASSLMGGGETQYF TRBJ2-5 TRBV5-6 NA NA
TGTGCCGGTTCCTCCCCCGCCGGACTCGGGGCCCCTAGTGAGCAGTCCTTC CAGSSPAGLGAPSEQSF TRBJ2-1 TRBV19 NA NA
TGTGCCAGCAGATGCACCGGGGGGTTTCAAGAAAAACTGTTTTTT CASRCTGGFQEKLFF TRBJ1-4 TRBV12-3/TRBV12-4 NA NA
TGCGGTGTGACTAGCGGGATCTACAATGAGCAGCTCTTC CGVTSGIYNEQLF TRBJ2-1 TRBV20-1 NA TRBD2
TGTGCCAGCAGAAGCCCACGGGTAGAGACCCAGTACTTC CASRSPRVETQYF TRBJ2-5 TRBV6-5 NA NA
TGTGCCAGCAGTCCCCGGGACGACAACACTGAAGCTTTCTTT CASSPRDDNTEAFF TRBJ1-1 TRBV12-3/TRBV12-4 NA NA
TGCAGTGCCACCGGGGAGCTGTTTTTT CSATGELFF TRBJ2-2 TRBV20-1 NA NA
TGTGCTAGCAGCTTAGGTTCGGGGGGCTGGGATACGCAGTATTTT CASSLGSGGWDTQYF TRBJ2-3 TRBV7-7 once NA
TGCAGTGCTAGAATCGGGGACAATGAGCAGTTCTTC CSARIGDNEQFF TRBJ2-1 TRBV20-1 many NA
TGTGCCAGCAGCTTGGGCGGGAGGGCCGCAGATACGCAGTATTTT CASSLGGRAADTQYF TRBJ2-3 TRBV11-3 NA TRBD2
TGCAGTGTGCAGACAGGTCGGATCTTC CSVQTGRIF TRBJ2-1 TRBV20-1 NA NA
TGTGCCAGCAGCTCGTACAAGGATGCTAATGGAAAACTGTTTTTT CASSSYKDANGKLFF TRBJ1-4 TRBV7-2 once NA
TGCGCCAGCAGCCAAGATCCGGCCAGCGGAATAGCCAAAAACATTCAGTACTTC CASSQDPASGIAKNIQYF TRBJ2-4 TRBV4-1 few NA
TGTGCCAGCAGTTACCCGGGACAGGCTGGAAACACCATATATTTT CASSYPGQAGNTIYF TRBJ1-3 TRBV6-6 NA TRBD1
TGTGCCAGCAGCTTAGTATCCGACAGGGGGGTCTACGAGCAGTACTTC CASSLVSDRGVYEQYF TRBJ2-7 TRBV7-9 NA TRBD1
TGTGCCAGCAGCCCCCAGATTTTTAGCGGGGGACTACATGAGCAGTTCTTC CASSPQIFSGGLHEQFF TRBJ2-1 TRBV7-2 NA TRBD2
TGCAGTGCTAGAACCGGACTAGCGGGGCAAGAGACCCAGTACTTC CSARTGLAGQETQYF TRBJ2-5 TRBV20-1 many TRBD2
TGTGCCAGCAGGACAGGCATGAACACTGAAGCTTTCTTT CASRTGMNTEAFF TRBJ1-1 TRBV2 many NA
TGTGCCAGCCCCCGAGACACCGGGGAGCTGTTTTTT CASPRDTGELFF TRBJ2-2 TRBV19 NA NA
TGTGCCAGCAGCCAAACTTGGGAGCAGTACTTC CASSQTWEQYF TRBJ2-7 TRBV3-1 NA NA
TGTGCCAGCAGCCCCACCCTCGGGTATGGCTACACCTTC CASSPTLGYGYTF TRBJ1-2 TRBV25-1 NA NA
TGTGCCAGCAGCGAGGAGGGGACAGGTGGAGAGACCCAGTACTTC CASSEEGTGGETQYF TRBJ2-5 TRBV9 NA TRBD1
TGTGCCAGCAGTCCGGGACAGCCCACAGATACGCAGTATTTT CASSPGQPTDTQYF TRBJ2-3 TRBV6-1 NA TRBD1
TGCAGTGCGGGGGGAGGAGCTAACTATGGCTACACCTTC CSAGGGANYGYTF TRBJ1-2 TRBV20-1 NA NA
TGTGCCAGCAGTGTAGAGGGACGGATTTATAGCAATCAGCCCCAGCATTTT CASSVEGRIYSNQPQHF TRBJ1-5 TRBV6-4 NA NA
TGTGCCAGCAGCCCTCCCTCCCGGACAGGGGTGGGCTACACCTTC CASSPPSRTGVGYTF TRBJ1-2 TRBV7-9 NA TRBD1
TGTGCCAGTAGCCAAGGGGTTTCTGGGGCCAACGTCCTGACTTTC CASSQGVSGANVLTF TRBJ2-6 TRBV19 NA NA
TGTGCCAGCAGAAGACAGAACACCGGGGAGCTGTTTTTT CASRRQNTGELFF TRBJ2-2 TRBV12-3/TRBV12-4 NA NA
TGCAGTGCTAGAACGGGCTTCTACGAGCAGTACTTC CSARTGFYEQYF TRBJ2-7 TRBV20-1 NA NA
TGCAGTGCTAGAGGGACACCGGCGGGCGAAAAACTGTTTTTT CSARGTPAGEKLFF TRBJ1-4 TRBV20-1 NA NA
TGTGCCAGCCTAGGAAAGGTGTTGGCTGGGGCCAACGTCCTGACTTTC CASLGKVLAGANVLTF TRBJ2-6 TRBV2 NA NA
TGTGCCAGCAGTGGGATGACGACTTCCTACGAGCAGTACTTC CASSGMTTSYEQYF TRBJ2-7 TRBV6-5 NA NA
TGTGCCAGCAGAATGGGGGGGGGGGTCCCGGCCCCTACGTTCTTC CASRMGGGVPAPTFF TRBJ2-1 TRBV2 few TRBD2
TGTGCCAGCAGCTTAGAGAGGGGGAGTGTTGGTGGCTACCCCTTC CASSLERGSVGGYPF TRBJ1-2 TRBV7-9 many NA
TGCGCCAGCACGACTAGCGGGGGTTCAGATACGCAGTATTTT CASTTSGGSDTQYF TRBJ2-3 TRBV5-1 NA TRBD2
TGTGCCAGCTCACCACAAACAGGGAACACCGGGGAGCTGTTTTTT CASSPQTGNTGELFF TRBJ2-2 TRBV18 many NA
TGTGCCAGCCGCCCGAAGGGGGCGATTGGAGAAAAACTGTTTTTT CASRPKGAIGEKLFF TRBJ1-4 TRBV7-9 many TRBD1
TGTGCCAGCAGCCAAGGCCTGGACACAGATACGCAGTATTTT CASSQGLDTDTQYF TRBJ2-3 TRBV14 many NA
TGCAGCGTTCCCGGGACAGGGGGCCTCTCGAATGAAAAACTGTTTTTT CSVPGTGGLSNEKLFF TRBJ1-4 TRBV29-1 NA TRBD1